This TCR beta chain is from a study of blood T cell repertoires in COVID-19 (dated by TCRdb to about 2020). A note on the overall study: Samples from collaborators originated in the United States, Italy and Spain and spanned both the acute and convalescent phases of COVID-19. The material from the prospective study consisted of cDNA or gDNA derived from T cells, B-cell-depleted T cells, or PBMCs. Deeply sampled blood TCRbeta repertoires from subjects exposed to, actively infected with, or recovered from COVID-19 were included in the dataset. The repertoires were released in a freely available public database meant as a resource for research on the immune response to SARS-CoV-2. The samples were drawn from two sources: the first 160 participants of the ongoing ImmuneRACE study, and 1,254 subjects contributed by 6 global collaborators. A de-identified subject ID, COVID-19 status, age in years and sex were almost always included in the sample metadata. Where available, HLA class I and class II types were taken from metadata supplied by the sample provider and were not determined by assay-based typing.

TCRbeta CDR3 regions were amplified from genomic DNA using the immunoSEQ Assay, a bias-controlled multiplex PCR. In the authors' own workflow: Within the assay, amplification of reference gene primers was used to estimate how many nucleated cells each sample contained. To quantify the absolute abundance of each unique TCRbeta CDR3 rearrangement, sequence reads were collapsed and filtered. For each sample, productive Simpson clonality was calculated by taking the square root of Simpson's diversity index across productive rearrangements. Imported from immuneACCESS, the table was reduced by TCRdb to in-frame sequences with V and J called. These copies leave out some clones; in studies compared against another copy, an unresolved V gene accounts for under half, and the cause of the remainder is not known. V, J and clone size derive from that table, while D and trimming were established from the DNA sequence. The sample table lists about 130,000 clones, 80% of them with a count of one. Less than 2% of the sample is taken by the ten largest.

Regarding this clone: Its recognized antigen is unknown. No much larger clonotype is one base removed from it; base qualities were not supplied.

Whole blood was collected in K2EDTA tubes by collaborating institutions according to the institutions' own protocols. Collaborator samples were shipped for TCRbeta analysis as frozen whole blood, isolated PBMCs, or DNA extracted from either sample type. V and J are trimmed by 5 bases and 4 bases, and the gene matches miss 4 bases of the junction. The CDR3 runs 13 amino acids, cysteine and phenylalanine included. Just CDR3 DNA is preserved here, 39 bases in frame from base 1. CDR1 is given as SGHTA and CDR2 as FQGNSA, both from the germline V gene. The full study reports these points: The amount of clinical and demographic metadata varied by source and participant and was provided uncurated.

This sequence was found in a man in his 70s with acute or convalescent COVID-19. The chain employs TRBV7-2 and TRBJ2-5, with 7 middle bases fitting TRBD2. Sequenced input: peripheral blood. At the DNA level, the sequence is TGTGCCAGCAGCCTTACTAGCGCAGAGACCCAGTACTTC. Its protein is CASSLTSAETQYF.